The 7 T cell receptor beta chains in this list originate from one sample, sequenced in a study of blood T cell repertoires in COVID-19. Some clones are missing from TCRdb's copy, which holds only in-frame ones; the method was immunoSEQ multiplex PCR. The data contain about 20,000 clones, about 88% of them singletons. Sequenced sample: peripheral blood. Receptors originate from a human donor in a cohort sampled during active COVID-19. The donor label of this sample is uncertain.

The chain recombines TRBV28 with TRBJ2-6; 9 bases line up with TRBD1. The junction had 5 bases not matched to a gene; V was cut back by 1 base and J by 1 base. The CDR3 spans 18 residues. From germline, CDR1 is MDHEN and CDR2 SYDVKM. CDR3: CASSLYGQGKSGANVLTF. The DNA of the CDR3 is TGTGCCAGCAGTTTATACGGACAGGGGAAATCTGGGGCCAACGTCCTGACTTTC.

The gene calls are TRBV14 and TRBJ2-3; TRBD2 matches at 7 bases. CDR3 length: 18 residues. The trim removed 2 bases at V and 7 bases at J, leaving 18 bases unmatched. Per germline, CDR1 SGHDN and CDR2 FVKESK. The CDR3 spells CASSQYQSGGGRAYTQYF. DNA of the CDR3: TGTGCCAGCAGCCAATACCAAAGTGGCGGGGGTCGGGCGTATACGCAGTATTTT.

This chain connects TRBV3-1 (or the pseudogene TRBV3-2) to TRBJ1-5; D is unresolved. The CDR3 contains 15 residues. The germline V gene has CDR1 LGHDT and CDR2 YNNKEL (reference sequence). V lost 6 bases and J 4 bases, leaving 16 bases between the germline ends. The CDR3 bases are TGTGCCAGCAGTCGAGGGAACGGGGTTAATCAGCCCCAGCATTTT. Encoded protein: CASSRGNGVNQPQHF.

This clone was recorded a few times. The chain combines TRBV7-9 with TRBJ1-2; D might be TRBD1 (5 bases). The ends were cut back, 5 bases at V and 5 bases at J, with 15 bases in the middle. Germline V gene lookup returns CDR1 SEHNR and CDR2 FQNEAQ (reference sequence). The CDR3 runs 14 residues. The CDR3 sequence is CASSLNPEGYGYTF. The CDR3 DNA reads as TGTGCCAGCAGCCTAAACCCGGAGGGGTATGGCTACACCTTC.

V gene TRBV7-8 combines with J gene TRBJ2-7; tentative D call: TRBD2 (6 bases). CDR1 and CDR2 (germline): SGHVS, FQNEAQ. V was cut by 5 bases and J by 7 bases, with 21 bases left in between. CDR3 length: 15 residues. The CDR3 coding sequence is TGTGCCAGCAGCCGCGCCTTCGGACTACCGTCGGAGCAGTACTTC. This encodes CASSRAFGLPSEQYF.

V usage is TRBV28 and J usage is TRBJ1-1; D gene unclear. Germline CDR1 is MDHEN and CDR2 is SYDVKM. The CDR3 consists of 11 residues. The V gene lost 7 bases and the J gene lost 1 base, with 4 bases spanning the gap. The CDR3 coding sequence is TGTGCCAGCAATAAGAACACTGAAGCTTTCTTT. Translating gives CASNKNTEAFF.

This chain links TRBV5-8 with TRBJ2-2, with TRBD1 matching 8 bases. J was trimmed by 6 bases and V by 0 bases; bases with no gene match: 7. The CDR3 consists of 16 residues. The germline V gene has CDR1 SGHTS and CDR2 YDEGEE. The CDR3 protein is CASSLGNQGAAGELFF. CDR3 nucleotides: TGTGCCAGCAGCTTGGGTAACCAGGGGGCCGCCGGGGAGCTGTTTTTT.